This TCR beta chain was recovered during a study of HIV-infected patients and healthy controls. All unsorted peripheral T cells were captured because whole blood was used without fractionation. cDNA was made from roughly 500 ng RNA using alpha and beta constant primers. Alpha and beta chain libraries were made separately by chain-specific third strand synthesis with multiplexing indices. All rearrangements within a chain used one primer pair; cDNA molecules carried barcodes. Using its own MiXCR run on the 5' RACE reads, TCRdb lists one record per CDR3 protein. The sample consists of about 13,000 distinct CDR3 sequences, about a tenth of them appearing once. V lost 3 bases to trimming and J lost 0 bases, with 14 bases between them. Germline V gene data show CDR1 as MDHEN and CDR2 as SYDVKM. The CDR3 has 17 amino acids. This clonotype is categorized as medium-sized.

The rearrangement uses TRBV28 and TRBJ2-2; D is unresolved. This TCR came from an adult in good health. Sequencing was done on a sample of blood. The CDR3 protein is CASSLLLVGSNTGELFF. CDR3 nucleotides: TGTGCCAGCAGTTTGCTACTTGTAGGGTCGAACACCGGGGAGCTGTTTTTT.